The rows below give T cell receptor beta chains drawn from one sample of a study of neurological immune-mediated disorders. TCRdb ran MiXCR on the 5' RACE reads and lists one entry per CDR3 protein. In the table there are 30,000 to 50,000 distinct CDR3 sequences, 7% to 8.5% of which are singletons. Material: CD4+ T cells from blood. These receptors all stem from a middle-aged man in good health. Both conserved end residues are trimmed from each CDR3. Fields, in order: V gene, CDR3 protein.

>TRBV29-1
SVTFAGGGDTQY
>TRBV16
ASSQSLGLESPLH
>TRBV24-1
ATSEDWQGNGYT
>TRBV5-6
ASSTGGNSPLH
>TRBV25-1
ASSPTSAAYEQY
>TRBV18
ASSRQGLNTEAF
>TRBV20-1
SARDLAGGYEQY
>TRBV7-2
ASSFRGGPGANVLT
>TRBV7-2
ASSPRYGTTGPNTGELF
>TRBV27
ASSSRTSGDLRTQY